Given below is one TCR beta chain in context. Germline values: CDR1 MNHEY, CDR2 SVGAGI. The CDR3 extends over 10 amino acids. Profiled with immunoSEQ multiplex PCR; TCRdb holds only in-frame clones, not every one. The sample shows roughly 500,000 clones, roughly 87% of them seen only once. The data are from a study of blood T cell repertoires in COVID-19. The sample taken for sequencing was peripheral blood. This clonotype was sampled from a man aged 18 to 30 with COVID-19, enrolled during active disease. The rearrangement uses TRBV6-5 and TRBJ2-1, with D unresolved. As DNA, the CDR3 is TGTGCAGATGAGGCGGATGAGCAGTTCTTC. It translates to CADEADEQFF.